The present T cell receptor beta chain was sequenced within a study of blood T cell repertoires in COVID-19. Background on the study: The origin of the acute and convalescent COVID-19 samples was the United States, Italy and Spain.

V shed 5 bases and J 5 bases; nucleotides not matched to a gene: 9. The CDR3 runs 15 residues. The germline V gene has CDR1 SEHNR and CDR2 FQNEAQ (reference sequence). Original processing methods: Estimation of nucleated cell counts was performed using reference gene primer amplification. TCRdb's copy holds only in-frame clones and misses some; the assay was immunoSEQ multiplex PCR. From that table come the V and J calls and clone size; the DNA was used to work out D and trimming. The sample includes roughly 170,000 clones, 84% of them seen just once. The TCR was taken from a man between 35 and 55 years old who had recovered from COVID-19. Sequenced material: peripheral blood. The J gene is TRBJ2-5, the V gene TRBV7-9; 9 nucleotides agree with TRBD1. The CDR3, as DNA: TGTGCCAGCAGCCGAGACAGGGGGGTAGCGGAGACCCAGTACTTC. It encodes CASSRDRGVAETQYF. The entire variable domain, with the rest obtained from reference TRBV7-9 and TRBJ2-5, is as follows: DTGVSQNPRHKITKRGQNVTFRCDPISEHNRLYWYRQTLGQGPEFLTYFQNEAQLEKSRLLSDRFSAERPKGSFSTLEIQRTEQGDSAMYLCASSRDRGVAETQYFGPGTRLLVL.